This entry lists 30 T cell receptor beta chains sequenced from one sample in a study of CDR3 diversity in severe acne. Each CDR3 protein is one row after TCRdb ran MiXCR on the PCR reads. Counted here are more than 80,000 distinct CDR3 sequences, 45% to 50% occurring once; the ten biggest clones make up roughly 11%. The specimen was blood. The receptors were gathered from a male donor with severe acne vulgaris.

The chain uses TRBV28 and TRBJ1-2; weak D call: TRBD1 (5 bases). This CDR3 is built from 14 residues. Germline V gene sequence: CDR1 MDHEN, CDR2 SYDVKM. The V end was cut by 2 bases, the J end by 5 bases, with 12 bases between. The CDR3 sequence: CASSLIAWTYGYTF. For the CDR3, the DNA is TGTGCCAGCAGTTTAATTGCGTGGACATATGGCTACACCTTC.

In the case of this clonotype: A much bigger clone sits one base away, suggesting this may be a read error. This sequence joins TRBV29-1 and TRBJ1-1, with D tentatively TRBD1 (6 bases). The germline CDR1 and CDR2 sequences are SQVTM and ANQGSEA. The CDR3 is 14 residues long. DNA for the CDR3: TGCAGCGTCGAGGGGACAAGTATGAACGCTGAAGCTTTCTTT. It translates to CSVEGTSMNAEAFF.

CDR3 sequence: CASSATGTANQPQHF. The CDR3 DNA reads TGTGCCAGCAGTGCTACCGGGACGGCTAATCAGCCCCAGCATTTT. The J gene is TRBJ1-5, the V gene TRBV2, with D possibly TRBD1 on 5 matching bases. Trimming pared 4 bases from V and 4 bases from J, leaving 14 bases between. The germline V gene encodes CDR1 SNHLY and CDR2 FYNNEI. The CDR3 has 15 residues. Supplemented by reference TRBV2 and TRBJ1-5, the full variable domain reads EPEVTQTPSHQVTQMGQEVILRCVPISNHLYFYWYRQILGQKVEFLVSFYNNEISEKSEIFDDQFSVERPDGSNFTLKIRSTKLEDSAMYFCASSATGTANQPQHFGDGTRLSIL.

On this clonotype itself: The junction differs from germline at one of its ends, possibly a read error. The rearrangement links TRBV9 to TRBJ1-1, with 7 bases aligning to TRBD1. CDR1 and CDR2 from the germline V gene are SGDLS and YYNGEE. The CDR3 runs 15 residues. The CDR3: CAGRGGGSLNTEAFF. The CDR3 DNA sequence: TGTGCCGGCAGGGGGGGTGGCAGTCTGAACACTGAAGCTTTCTTT. Supplemented by reference TRBV9 and TRBJ1-1, the full variable domain reads DSGVTQTPKHLITATGQRVTLRCSPRSGDLSVYWYQQSLDQGLQFLIQYYNGEERAKGNILERFSAQQFPDLHSELNLSSLELGDSALYFCAGRGGGSLNTEAFFGQGTRLTVV.

The sample holds a few counts of this clonotype. Just one base apart from a much larger clone, this may be a read error. DNA for the CDR3: TGTGCCAGCAGCTCCTTCGGGGCTAGCGCGTACAATGAGCAGTTCTTC. Translating it yields CASSSFGASAYNEQFF. This sequence joins TRBV7-8 and TRBJ2-1, with a possible D match to TRBD2 (6 bases). Germline V gene lookup returns CDR1 SGHVS and CDR2 FQNEAQ. This CDR3 contains 16 residues. Trimming shortened V by 4 bases and J by 4 bases, and 17 bases separated the two germline ends.

At least ten counts were recorded for this clonotype. The rearrangement uses TRBV7-8 and TRBJ1-5, with D possibly matching TRBD1 (6 bases). This CDR3 has 15 amino acids. Trimming shortened V by 2 bases and J by 2 bases, and 10 bases separated the two germline ends. Germline loops: CDR1 SGHVS, CDR2 FQNEAQ. CDR3 region: CASSLLGGGNQPQHF. The CDR3 DNA reads as TGTGCCAGCAGCTTATTGGGGGGCGGCAATCAGCCCCAGCATTTT. The variable domain in full, with the rest retrieved from reference TRBV7-8 and TRBJ1-5, is GAGVSQSPRYKVAKRGQDVALRCDPISGHVSLFWYQQALGQGPEFLTYFQNEAQLDKSGLPSDRFFAERPEGSVSTLKIQRTQQEDSAVYLCASSLLGGGNQPQHFGDGTRLSIL.

The chain recombines TRBV9 with TRBJ2-7, with D hard to call. CDR1 and CDR2 (germline): SGDLS, YYNGEE. The CDR3 loop spans 11 amino acids. V was shortened by 0 bases and J by 6 bases, with 4 bases between the two germline ends. The chain's CDR3 is CASSVASEQYF. CDR3 nucleotide sequence: TGTGCCAGCAGCGTAGCTAGCGAGCAGTACTTC. The complete variable domain, with remaining parts taken from reference TRBV9 and TRBJ2-7, reads DSGVTQTPKHLITATGQRVTLRCSPRSGDLSVYWYQQSLDQGLQFLIQYYNGEERAKGNILERFSAQQFPDLHSELNLSSLELGDSALYFCASSVASEQYFGPGTRLTVT.

This clonotype was recorded only once. The CDR3 loop is CASFGREQFF. The CDR3 DNA reads TGTGCCAGCTTCGGGCGCGAGCAGTTCTTC. The chain has TRBV2 and TRBJ2-5, with D uncertain. The tail of the sequence fits TRBJ2-1 better, so the J call may be wrong. In germline, CDR1 is SNHLY, CDR2 FYNNEI. The length of the CDR3 is 10 residues.

V gene TRBV15 combines with J gene TRBJ2-3; a weak D match, TRBD2 (5 bases). The V end was cut by 0 bases, the J end by 1 base, with 8 bases between. CDR3 length equals 15 residues. Germline CDR1 is LNHNV and CDR2 is YYDKDF (reference sequence). The CDR3 coding sequence is TGTGCCACCAGCAGAGAGCCCGGGGGCACAGATACGCAGTATTTT. Encoded protein: CATSREPGGTDTQYF. The variable domain in full, with the rest retrieved from reference TRBV15 and TRBJ2-3, is DAMVIQNPRYQVTQFGKPVTLSCSQTLNHNVMYWYQQKSSQAPKLLFHYYDKDFNNEADTPDNFQSRRPNTSFCFLDIRSPGLGDTAMYLCATSREPGGTDTQYFGPGTRLTVL.

The chain is built from TRBV29-1 and TRBJ1-1; D not certain. The CDR3 spans 12 residues. V was shortened by 4 bases and J by 1 base, with 7 bases between the two germline ends. Germline-derived CDR1 and CDR2 are SQVTM and ANQGSEA. CDR3 sequence: CSVVGGNTEAFF. The CDR3 coding sequence is TGCAGCGTTGTGGGTGGGAACACTGAAGCTTTCTTT. Variable domain in full (rest from reference TRBV29-1 and TRBJ1-1): SAVISQKPSRDICQRGTSLTIQCQVDSQVTMMFWYRQQPGQSLTLIATANQGSEATYESGFVIDKFPISRPNLTFSTLTVSNMSPEDSSIYLCSVVGGNTEAFFGQGTRLTVV.

This clonotype was seen many times. The CDR3 DNA reads as TGTGCCAGCAGTGTCTTCGGGACAGGGGGCGGTGGCTACACCTTC. Amino acid sequence: CASSVFGTGGGGYTF. This rearrangement joins TRBV6-6 to TRBJ1-2; 12 bases map to TRBD1. Per germline, CDR1 MNHNY and CDR2 SVGAGI (reference sequence). CDR3 length: 15 amino acids. Trimming took 5 bases from V and 7 from J; bases not matched to a gene: 8.

V gene TRBV10-2 combines with J gene TRBJ2-5; 14 bases are a match to TRBD2. The germline V gene has CDR1 WSHSY and CDR2 SAAADI. The CDR3 has 16 amino acids. J was trimmed by 5 bases and V by 3 bases; bases with no gene match: 5. CDR3: CASSDGTSGSTETQYF. The CDR3 DNA reads TGCGCCAGCAGTGACGGGACTAGCGGGAGTACTGAGACCCAGTACTTC.

This clonotype was seen only a few times. This chain uses TRBV10-3 with TRBJ2-7, with TRBD2 matching over 9 bases. Trimming removed 10 bases from V and 3 bases from J; junction bases left unmatched: 10. Germline CDR1 and CDR2: ENHRY and SYGVKD. CDR3 length equals 14 residues. CDR3 coding DNA: TGTGCCAGCAGCGACTCTAGCGGGATCTACGAGCAGTACTTC. As protein: CASSDSSGIYEQYF.

The chain recombines TRBV9 with TRBJ2-6; D uncertain. Per germline, CDR1 SGDLS and CDR2 YYNGEE. The CDR3 length is 17 residues. The V and J ends lost 4 bases and 0 bases respectively, with 14 bases between them. For the CDR3, the DNA is TGTGCCAGCAGCCCCTCGGGCGGCCTCTCTGGGGCCAACGTCCTGACTTTC. Translated: CASSPSGGLSGANVLTF.

The chain uses TRBV18 and TRBJ2-3; TRBD1 aligns across 8 bases. V dropped 3 bases and J dropped 7; count of bases not matched to a gene: 9. Germline CDR1 KGHSH, CDR2 LQKENI. The CDR3 sequence is 15 residues long. The CDR3 reads CASSPPTGVGNTQYF. CDR3 DNA: TGTGCCAGCTCACCTCCGACAGGGGTGGGAAATACGCAGTATTTT.

The V gene is TRBV28, the J gene TRBJ2-7; TRBD2 agrees at 9 bases. The CDR3 length is 15 residues. Trimming removed 4 bases from V and 1 base from J; junction bases left unmatched: 5. CDR1 MDHEN and CDR2 SYDVKM come from the germline V gene. The CDR3, as DNA: TGTGCCAGCAGTTACTCCAGCGGGAGGTCCTACGAGCAGTACTTC. This gives the protein CASSYSSGRSYEQYF.

This chain joins TRBV4-1 and TRBJ2-5; unclear D gene. Germline values: CDR1 MGHRA, CDR2 YSYEKL. The length of the CDR3 is 16 residues. V shed 1 base and J shed 1 base, with 13 bases lying between them. In nucleotides, the CDR3 is TGCGCCAGCAGCCAAGTCCACGGCCTTGCCCAAGAGACCCAGTACTTC. Amino acid sequence: CASSQVHGLAQETQYF.

The chain links TRBV7-2 to TRBJ1-4; D may be TRBD1 (6 bases). This CDR3 is 14 amino acids long. CDR1 is SGHTA, CDR2 FQGNSA, per germline. Trimming took 6 bases from V and 2 from J, leaving 10 bases between them. CDR3 DNA sequence: TGTGCCAGCAGTACGAGGGGGACTAATGAAAAACTGTTTTTT. It is translated as CASSTRGTNEKLFF.

The J gene is TRBJ1-1, the V gene TRBV15; D call uncertain. CDR1 LNHNV and CDR2 YYDKDF come from the germline V gene (reference sequence). V lost 4 bases, J lost 5 bases, and 11 bases lay in between. This CDR3 contains 13 residues. The chain's CDR3 is CATSKGEGTEAFF. CDR3 coding DNA: TGTGCCACCAGCAAGGGTGAAGGGACTGAAGCTTTCTTT.

This clonotype was seen a handful of times. This chain's CDR3 is CASSILAGIYNEQFF. As DNA, the CDR3 is TGTGCCAGTAGTATTCTAGCGGGCATTTACAATGAGCAGTTCTTC. This chain joins TRBV19 and TRBJ2-1, with 8 bases that match TRBD2. From germline, CDR1 is LNHDA and CDR2 SQIVND (reference sequence). Unmatched junction bases numbered 5, after V lost 3 bases and J lost 4 bases. CDR3 size: 15 residues.

A remark on this clonotype: A read error may be the cause here, since a much bigger clone is one base away. The chain carries TRBV19 and TRBJ1-1, with D perhaps TRBD1 (5 bases). V lost 1 base and J lost 5, with 14 bases in between. Germline CDR1 and CDR2: LNHDA and SQIVND (reference sequence). The CDR3 covers 15 residues. The CDR3 DNA follows: TGTGCCAGTAGTATAGGACAGCCCCTGGGAACTGAAGCTTTCTTT. Translation: CASSIGQPLGTEAFF.

The gene calls are TRBV7-2 and TRBJ1-1; D uncertain. CDR1 and CDR2 from the germline V gene are SGHTA and FQGNSA. CDR3 size: 11 residues. V gave up 0 bases and J gave up 6 bases, with 2 bases separating them. This CDR3 reads CASSLAPEAFF. CDR3 DNA: TGTGCCAGCAGCTTAGCGCCTGAAGCTTTCTTT.

This clonotype was counted a few times. The chain has TRBV20-1 and TRBJ2-7; no clear D. This CDR3 has 13 amino acids. V was cut by 1 base and J by 0 bases, with 7 bases left in between. The V gene's germline CDR1 is DFQATT and CDR2 SNEGSKA (reference sequence). CDR3 region: CSARGLNSYEQYF. The CDR3 region has the DNA TGCAGTGCTAGAGGACTTAACTCCTACGAGCAGTACTTC.

Ten or more counts support this clonotype. V gene TRBV2 combines with J gene TRBJ2-2, with unresolved D. The ends were cut back, 3 bases at V and 2 bases at J, with 10 bases in the middle. Looked up from germline, CDR1 is SNHLY and CDR2 is FYNNEI. The CDR3 has 15 residues. The CDR3 spells CASSDTYSNTGELFF. DNA of the CDR3: TGTGCCAGCAGTGATACCTATTCAAACACCGGGGAGCTGTTTTTT.

Many counts were recorded for this clonotype. This chain connects TRBV5-1 to TRBJ2-7; tentatively, D is TRBD1 or TRBD2 (6 bases each). The germline gives CDR1 SGHRS, CDR2 YFSETQ. The V gene lost 6 bases and the J gene lost 0 bases, with 16 bases spanning the gap. This CDR3 is built from 15 residues. CDR3 in amino acids: CASKRGEDISYEQYF. The CDR3 nucleotides read TGCGCCAGCAAGAGGGGGGAGGACATCTCCTACGAGCAGTACTTC.

This chain joins TRBV25-1 and TRBJ1-6; D is unresolved. V lost 11 bases to trimming and J lost 1 base, with 0 bases between them. The CDR3 is 10 amino acids. Germline CDR1 MGHDK, CDR2 SYGVNS. CDR3 sequence reads: CASYNSPLHF. CDR3 DNA: TGTGCCTCCTATAATTCACCCCTCCACTTT.

This clonotype was found many times. The chain recombines TRBV7-3 with TRBJ1-6; D possibly corresponds to TRBD1 (6 bases). The CDR3 totals 18 residues. V was pared by 6 bases and J by 4 bases, with 22 bases between. Germline CDR1 and CDR2: SGHTA and FQGTGA. This CDR3 is CASSLSGQGPPYNSPLHF. DNA for the CDR3: TGTGCCAGCAGTCTCAGCGGGCAGGGGCCTCCATATAATTCACCCCTCCACTTT.

This chain connects TRBV24-1 to TRBJ2-3, with D perhaps being TRBD1 or TRBD2 (5 bases each). Looked up from germline, CDR1 is KGHDR and CDR2 is SFDVKD. The CDR3 covers 14 residues. V dropped 5 bases and J dropped 2 bases, with 10 bases sitting between them. The CDR3 bases are TGTGCCACCAGTGGGGGACGGTCCACAGATACGCAGTATTTT. Its protein product is CATSGGRSTDTQYF.

This clonotype came up many times. This sequence joins TRBV2 and TRBJ2-3; the D gene is possibly TRBD1 (6 bases). The germline CDR1 and CDR2 sequences are SNHLY and FYNNEI. CDR3 length: 15 residues. Trimming pared 8 bases from V and 3 bases from J, leaving 18 bases between. Here the CDR3 DNA reads TGTGCCAGCGTCCGGGACATACAGATAACAGATACGCAGTATTTT. Protein product: CASVRDIQITDTQYF.

For this clonotype: Relative to the germline gene, one junction end is altered; a read error may explain this. The chain uses TRBV11-2 and TRBJ1-5, with D perhaps TRBD1 (6 bases). The CDR3 extends over 16 amino acids. CDR1 is SGHAT and CDR2 is FQNNGV in the germline V gene. CDR3 DNA: TGCGCCAGCAGCCCGAAAGGCAGGGGCGGTGTTCAGCCCCAGCATTTT. This translates into CASSPKGRGGVQPQHF.